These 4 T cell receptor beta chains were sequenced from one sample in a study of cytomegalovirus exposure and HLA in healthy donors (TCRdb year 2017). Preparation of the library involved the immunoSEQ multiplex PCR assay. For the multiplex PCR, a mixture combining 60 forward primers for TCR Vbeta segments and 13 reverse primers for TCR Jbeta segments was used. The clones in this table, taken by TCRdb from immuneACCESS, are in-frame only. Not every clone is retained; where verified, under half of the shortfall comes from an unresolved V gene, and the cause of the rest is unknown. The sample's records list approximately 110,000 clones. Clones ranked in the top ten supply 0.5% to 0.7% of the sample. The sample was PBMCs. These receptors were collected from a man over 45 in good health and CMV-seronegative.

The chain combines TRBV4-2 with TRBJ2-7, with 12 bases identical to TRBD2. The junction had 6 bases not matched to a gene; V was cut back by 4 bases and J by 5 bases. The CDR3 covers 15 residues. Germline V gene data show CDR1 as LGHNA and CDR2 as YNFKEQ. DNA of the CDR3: TGTGCCAGCAGCCTCCGACTAGCGGGAGAGAACGAGCAGTACTTC. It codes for CASSLRLAGENEQYF.

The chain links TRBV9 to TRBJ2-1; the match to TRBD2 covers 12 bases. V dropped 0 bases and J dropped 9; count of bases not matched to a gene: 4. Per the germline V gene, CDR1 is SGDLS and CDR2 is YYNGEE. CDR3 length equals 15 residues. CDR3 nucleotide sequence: TGTGCCAGCAGCGTAGGGCTAGCGGGGGGGGGTGAGCAGTTCTTC. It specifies CASSVGLAGGGEQFF.

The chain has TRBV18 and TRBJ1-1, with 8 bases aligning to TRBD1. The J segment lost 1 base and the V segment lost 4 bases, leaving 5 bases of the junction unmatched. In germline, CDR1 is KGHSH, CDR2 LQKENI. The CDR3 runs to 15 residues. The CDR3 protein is CASSLGQGGNTEAFF. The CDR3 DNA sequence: TGTGCCAGCTCACTAGGACAGGGTGGGAACACTGAAGCTTTCTTT.

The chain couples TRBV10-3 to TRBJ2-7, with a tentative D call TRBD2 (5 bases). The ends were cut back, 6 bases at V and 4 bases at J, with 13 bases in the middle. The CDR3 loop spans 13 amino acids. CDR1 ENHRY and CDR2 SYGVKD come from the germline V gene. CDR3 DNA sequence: TGTGCCATCAGGAGAAGCGGTTCTTACGAGCAGTACTTC. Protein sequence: CAIRRSGSYEQYF.